This T cell receptor (beta chain) is from a study of response to subunit inactivated influenza vaccine. MiXCR was run by TCRdb on the RT-PCR reads, yielding one entry per CDR3 protein. The sample has approximately 680,000 distinct CDR3 sequences, 15% to 19% seen once; the top ten hold around a tenth. The germline gives CDR1 SGDLS, CDR2 YYNGEE. V lost 4 bases, J lost 6 bases, and 11 bases stayed unmatched. The CDR3 extends over 17 amino acids. Study-level results: It was the authors' suggestion that each seasonal influenza vaccination recruits few new T cells.

This clonotype was counted only a few times. What it binds is unknown. The rearrangement links TRBV9 to TRBJ2-1, with TRBD2 matching over 12 bases. The input for sequencing was PBMCs from blood, taken about 11 days after vaccination. The receptor was isolated from a man aged 45-65 years who received an inactivated influenza vaccine. The DNA for the CDR3 is TGTGCCAGCAGCACCCTCCCCGGGACTAGCGGGCTCAATGAGCAGTTCTTC. Translated: CASSTLPGTSGLNEQFF. Full variable domain (outside the CDR3, taken from reference TRBV9 and TRBJ2-1): DSGVTQTPKHLITATGQRVTLRCSPRSGDLSVYWYQQSLDQGLQFLIQYYNGEERAKGNILERFSAQQFPDLHSELNLSSLELGDSALYFCASSTLPGTSGLNEQFFGPGTRLTVL.